This entry lists 21 T cell receptor beta chains sequenced from one sample in a study of cytomegalovirus exposure and HLA in healthy donors. Some clones are missing from TCRdb's copy, which holds only in-frame ones; the method was immunoSEQ multiplex PCR. The sample contains some 340,000 clones, roughly 90% of which appear only once. Material: PBMCs. The source is a woman under 40 in good health and CMV-seropositive.

The gene calls are TRBV19 and TRBJ2-7; 7 bases fit TRBD1. V lost 4 bases to trimming and J lost 3 bases; unmatched junction nucleotides: 6. This CDR3 is built from 14 residues. Germline V gene sequence: CDR1 LNHDA, CDR2 SQIVND (reference sequence). CDR3 residues: CASSTPGQSYEQYF. DNA for the CDR3: TGTGCCAGTAGTACACCGGGACAGAGCTACGAGCAGTACTTC.

The rearrangement uses TRBV7-9 and TRBJ1-2; 9 nucleotides align to TRBD1. Per the germline V gene, CDR1 is SEHNR and CDR2 is FQNEAQ (reference sequence). Losses at the gene ends were 7 bases for V and 6 bases for J; bases not matched to a gene: 12. The CDR3 has 15 amino acids. CDR3 residues: CASNFILTGGDGYTF. CDR3 coding DNA: TGTGCCAGCAACTTCATACTTACAGGGGGCGATGGCTACACCTTC.

V and J are TRBV20-1 and TRBJ2-1; D is uncertain. CDR1 DFQATT and CDR2 SNEGSKA come from the germline V gene (reference sequence). V was shortened by 1 base and J by 9 bases, with 4 bases between the two germline ends. The CDR3 runs 10 residues. CDR3 nucleotides: TGCAGTGCTAGAGTGACTGAGCAGTTCTTC. This gives the protein CSARVTEQFF.

This chain connects TRBV7-9 to TRBJ2-5; 8 positions match TRBD1. The CDR3 consists of 14 residues. Germline V CDR1 and CDR2: SEHNR, FQNEAQ (reference sequence). Germline trimming cut 6 bases from V and 5 bases from J; bases unmatched to any gene: 8. The CDR3 is CASRPPGGRETQYF. The DNA for the CDR3 is TGTGCCAGCAGGCCACCAGGGGGCAGGGAGACCCAGTACTTC.

The chain uses TRBV28 and TRBJ1-2, with a weak D call TRBD1 (6 bases). In germline, CDR1 is MDHEN, CDR2 SYDVKM. The CDR3 consists of 13 residues. The V end was cut by 11 bases, the J end by 5 bases, with 18 bases between. The CDR3 sequence: CAYSAPGEYGYTF. CDR3 nucleotide sequence: TGTGCCTATTCAGCACCAGGGGAGTATGGCTACACCTTC.

V is TRBV4-2 and J is TRBJ2-7; no firm D call. Germline assignment: CDR1 LGHNA and CDR2 YNFKEQ. The CDR3 contains 13 residues. V dropped 0 bases and J dropped 4 bases, with 7 bases sitting between them. The CDR3 DNA sequence: TGTGCCAGCAGCCAAGATGAACGGTACGAGCAGTACTTC. This encodes CASSQDERYEQYF.

The chain has TRBV15 and TRBJ2-1; 7 bases line up with TRBD2. CDR3 length: 17 residues. The J segment lost 4 bases and the V segment lost 1 base, leaving 10 bases of the junction unmatched. Germline V gene data show CDR1 as LNHNV and CDR2 as YYDKDF (reference sequence). CDR3 residues: CATSRGGSGVIYNEQFF. The CDR3 DNA reads TGTGCCACCAGCAGAGGCGGGAGCGGGGTTATTTACAATGAGCAGTTCTTC. The variable domain in full, completed from reference TRBV15 and TRBJ2-1, reads DAMVIQNPRYQVTQFGKPVTLSCSQTLNHNVMYWYQQKSSQAPKLLFHYYDKDFNNEADTPDNFQSRRPNTSFCFLDIRSPGLGDTAMYLCATSRGGSGVIYNEQFFGPGTRLTVL.

The J gene is TRBJ1-5, the V gene TRBV27; D is undetermined. The V gene's germline CDR1 is MNHEY and CDR2 SMNVEV (reference sequence). This CDR3 has 14 amino acids. V lost 4 bases and J lost 0, with 7 bases in between. CDR3 nucleotides: TGTGCCAGCAGTTACCAGTATAGCAATCAGCCCCAGCATTTT. Translating it yields CASSYQYSNQPQHF.

This chain joins TRBV7-9 and TRBJ1-1; D perhaps matches TRBD1 (5 bases). The CDR3 has 14 residues. In germline, CDR1 is SEHNR, CDR2 FQNEAQ (reference sequence). V was pared by 5 bases and J by 8 bases, with 18 bases between. CDR3 sequence: CASSPTAINSEAFF. The CDR3 coding sequence is TGTGCCAGCAGCCCGACAGCAATAAACTCCGAAGCTTTCTTT.

This chain links TRBV27 with TRBJ1-5; possibly TRBD1 for D (5 bases). The CDR3 covers 16 residues. V dropped 0 bases and J dropped 2 bases, with 11 bases sitting between them. The germline V gene has CDR1 MNHEY and CDR2 SMNVEV (reference sequence). This chain's CDR3 is CASSLSVGTGNQPQHF. The CDR3 DNA is TGTGCCAGCAGTTTATCAGTAGGGACCGGCAATCAGCCCCAGCATTTT.

V and J are TRBV5-1 and TRBJ1-1; 7 nucleotides agree with TRBD1. CDR1 and CDR2 (germline): SGHRS, YFSETQ. After removal of 7 bases from V and 4 bases from J, the junction contained 7 bases not matched to a gene. CDR3 length: 13 residues. The CDR3 loop is CASLPGGGTEAFF. In DNA, the CDR3 is TGCGCCAGCCTTCCAGGGGGTGGCACTGAAGCTTTCTTT.

This chain joins TRBV25-1 and TRBJ2-7, with a tentative D call TRBD1 (6 bases). This CDR3 comprises 11 residues. The germline CDR1 and CDR2 sequences are MGHDK and SYGVNS. Trimming shortened V by 4 bases and J by 11 bases, and 12 bases separated the two germline ends. Here the CDR3 DNA reads TGTGCCAGCAGTGGACAGGCTGCAAAGTACTTC. It translates to CASSGQAAKYF.

This clone was found once. The rearrangement joins TRBV9 to TRBJ1-3; D call uncertain. CDR3 length: 15 residues. Per germline, CDR1 SGDLS and CDR2 YYNGEE. V shed 0 bases and J shed 2 bases, with 9 bases lying between them. The CDR3 DNA follows: TGTGCCAGCAGCGTAGCCGGGCAGACTGGAAACACCATATATTTT. Translated: CASSVAGQTGNTIYF.

This clone was counted once. The chain has TRBV7-8 and TRBJ1-6; TRBD1 is a possible D gene (6 bases). The CDR3 contains 18 residues. The V gene lost 2 bases and the J gene lost 0 bases, with 14 bases spanning the gap. The germline CDR1 and CDR2 sequences are SGHVS and FQNEAQ. CDR3 DNA sequence: TGTGCCAGCAGCTTAAGAGGGGGAGACGGCTCCTATAATTCACCCCTCCACTTT. Amino acid sequence: CASSLRGGDGSYNSPLHF. The whole variable domain, filled in from reference TRBV7-8 and TRBJ1-6, reads GAGVSQSPRYKVAKRGQDVALRCDPISGHVSLFWYQQALGQGPEFLTYFQNEAQLDKSGLPSDRFFAERPEGSVSTLKIQRTQQEDSAVYLCASSLRGGDGSYNSPLHFGNGTRLTVT.

This sequence joins TRBV7-7 and TRBJ2-2, with TRBD2 identical over 16 bases. Germline V CDR1 and CDR2: SSHAT, FNYEAQ (reference sequence). Trimming took 6 bases from V and 4 from J; bases not matched to a gene: 8. The CDR3 contains 18 residues. CDR3 nucleotides: TGTGCCAGCAGTCGGGGACTAGCGGGAGGGCCCGGCACCGGGGAGCTGTTTTTT. Its translation is CASSRGLAGGPGTGELFF.

The chain employs TRBV27 and TRBJ1-3, with TRBD1 as a possible D gene (5 bases). V was pared by 4 bases and J by 7 bases, with 11 bases between. Germline lookup yields CDR1 MNHEY and CDR2 SMNVEV (reference sequence). CDR3 length: 13 residues. The CDR3 protein is CASSWGLGNTIYF. The CDR3 region has the DNA TGTGCCAGCAGTTGGGGGTTAGGGAACACCATATATTTT.

The rearrangement uses TRBV6-5 and TRBJ1-5; tentative D call: TRBD1 (6 bases). Looked up from germline, CDR1 is MNHEY and CDR2 is SVGAGI. V shed 4 bases and J shed 2 bases, with 12 bases lying between them. The CDR3 consists of 15 residues. This CDR3 reads CASSFTAGGNQPQHF. The CDR3 nucleotides read TGTGCCAGCAGTTTCACCGCAGGGGGCAATCAGCCCCAGCATTTT.

The chain links TRBV4-3 to TRBJ2-7; D is unresolved. CDR1 and CDR2 from the germline V gene are LGHNA and YSLEER. V lost 0 bases and J 0 bases, leaving 12 bases between the germline ends. This CDR3 region has 16 residues. The CDR3 DNA reads as TGCGCCAGCAGCCAAGACAACCTGAGGTTCTCCTACGAGCAGTACTTC. This encodes CASSQDNLRFSYEQYF.

This clone was seen only once. The chain recombines TRBV5-1 with TRBJ2-7; 8 bases are a match to TRBD1. J was trimmed by 3 bases and V by 3 bases; bases with no gene match: 11. The CDR3 totals 16 residues. Germline lookup yields CDR1 SGHRS and CDR2 YFSETQ. The CDR3 DNA reads as TGCGCCAGCAGCTCCAATCTCAGGGGGCTGAGCTACGAGCAGTACTTC. Residues: CASSSNLRGLSYEQYF.

The rearrangement links TRBV7-9 to TRBJ2-7; D remains ambiguous. The V gene's germline CDR1 is SEHNR and CDR2 FQNEAQ (reference sequence). The CDR3 contains 12 residues. V lost 3 bases, J lost 6 bases, and 9 bases lay in between. The CDR3 here is CASSFQAPEQYF. The CDR3 DNA reads as TGTGCCAGCAGCTTCCAAGCCCCCGAGCAGTACTTC.

The genes are TRBV7-2 and TRBJ1-2; no clear D. Germline CDR1 reads SGHTA; CDR2 reads FQGNSA. Between the trimmed V and J ends, which lost 4 bases and 3 bases, there was a span of 9 bases. The CDR3 length is 13 residues. The chain's CDR3 is CASSSPSDYGYTF. CDR3 DNA: TGTGCCAGCAGCTCGCCTTCGGACTATGGCTACACCTTC.